This is a list of T cell receptor beta chains from one sample in a study of control samples from healthy donors and cancer patients. This table comes from immunoSEQ multiplex PCR, and its TCRdb copy is limited to in-frame clones, with some not included. The sample has around 110,000 clones, approximately 92% seen once. Specimen: PBMCs. The receptors originated from a woman aged 45-60 years with colorectal cancer. CDR3s include the opening cysteine and the closing phenylalanine or tryptophan. The D gene is left open where the match is weak. The size field is filled for only some rows; it gives once, few, many or a size class.

TRBV10-3	once	TRBJ1-5	TRBD1	CAISGQGLDQPQHF	TGTGCCATCAGTGGACAGGGGTTGGATCAGCCCCAGCATTTT
TRBV28	.	TRBJ2-6	.	CASSSPRSSGANVLTF	TGTGCCAGCAGTTCCCCGCGGTCCTCTGGGGCCAACGTCCTGACTTTC
TRBV27	.	TRBJ2-5	.	CASSLSGSKQETQYF	TGTGCCAGCAGTTTATCTGGTTCGAAACAAGAGACCCAGTACTTC
TRBV19	.	TRBJ1-1	.	CASSSGQENTEAFF	TGTGCCAGTAGTAGCGGGCAGGAGAACACTGAAGCTTTCTTT
TRBV27	few	TRBJ1-1	.	CASSLSDLNTEAFF	TGTGCCAGCAGTTTATCGGACTTGAACACTGAAGCTTTCTTT
TRBV19	.	TRBJ2-2	.	CASNPTLKAGELFF	TGTGCCAGTAATCCGACTTTAAAGGCCGGGGAGCTGTTTTTT
TRBV4-1	.	TRBJ1-2	.	CASSLFPRDPPESLSGYTF	TGCGCCAGCAGCCTATTCCCCCGGGACCCTCCCGAAAGTTTGAGCGGCTACACCTTC
TRBV12-5	.	TRBJ2-7	.	CASGLGAEGYEQYF	TGTGCTAGTGGTTTGGGAGCGGAGGGCTACGAGCAGTACTTC
TRBV24-1	.	TRBJ2-2	.	CAASDTGRSTGELFF	TGTGCCGCCAGTGACACAGGGAGGTCGACCGGGGAGCTGTTTTTT
TRBV24-1	.	TRBJ2-1	.	CATSGPWTSRKNNEQFF	TGTGCCACCAGTGGCCCCTGGACTTCAAGGAAAAACAATGAGCAGTTCTTC
TRBV6-1	.	TRBJ1-1	TRBD1	CASSEGGTGVGKAFF	TGTGCCAGCAGTGAAGGGGGGACAGGGGTTGGTAAGGCTTTCTTT
TRBV6-5	.	TRBJ1-3	TRBD1	CASTLDRTGGFPIYF	TGTGCCAGCACCTTAGACCGGACAGGGGGATTCCCCATATATTTT
TRBV5-1	few	TRBJ2-7	.	CASSLEGGQINF	TGCGCCAGCAGCTTGGAGGGGGGACAGATAAACTTC
TRBV27	.	TRBJ2-7	TRBD1	CASSLLGQGSYEQYF	TGTGCCAGCAGTTTATTGGGACAGGGATCCTACGAGCAGTACTTC
TRBV7-9	.	TRBJ2-7	TRBD2	CASSSTNSRTSGSSYEQYF	TGTGCCAGCAGCTCGACCAATTCAAGGACTAGCGGGAGTTCCTACGAGCAGTACTTC
TRBV5-4	.	TRBJ2-1	TRBD2	CASSLSLAGANEQFF	TGTGCCAGCAGCTTGTCTCTAGCGGGGGCTAATGAGCAGTTCTTC
TRBV30	few	TRBJ1-2	.	CAWSAQGYGYTF	TGTGCCTGGAGTGCACAGGGCTATGGCTACACCTTC
TRBV7-6	.	TRBJ1-1	.	CASRDRTENTEAFF	TGTGCCAGCAGGGATAGGACGGAGAACACTGAAGCTTTCTTT
TRBV30	.	TRBJ1-5	.	CAWSVPGGNQPQHF	TGTGCCTGGAGTGTACCAGGGGGCAATCAGCCCCAGCATTTT
TRBV10-3	.	TRBJ2-6	TRBD1	CAISGRPGQGSSGANVLTF	TGTGCCATCAGTGGTAGACCGGGACAGGGATCCTCTGGGGCCAACGTCCTGACTTTC
TRBV21-1	.	TRBJ2-3	.	CASRRTVDTQYF	TGTGCCAGCCGTCGGACAGTAGATACGCAGTATTTT
TRBV28	.	TRBJ1-1	.	CASSRYYLTGDTEAFF	TGTGCCAGCAGTCGATATTATTTGACGGGGGACACTGAAGCTTTCTTT
TRBV6-1	.	TRBJ1-4	.	CASSDTWEKLFF	TGTGCCAGCAGTGATACGTGGGAAAAACTGTTTTTT
TRBV5-1	.	TRBJ1-1	.	CASSLGGDTEAFF	TGCGCCAGCAGCTTGGGGGGAGACACTGAAGCTTTCTTT
TRBV5-4	.	TRBJ1-4	TRBD1	CASSTRQGATNEKLFF	TGTGCCAGCAGCACCAGACAGGGGGCAACTAATGAAAAACTGTTTTTT
TRBV5-1	.	TRBJ1-2	.	CASSLGVGGGYGYTF	TGCGCCAGCAGCTTGGGGGTTGGAGGCGGCTATGGCTACACCTTC
TRBV18	.	TRBJ2-5	.	CASSPLRGSQETQYF	TGTGCCAGCTCACCACTAAGGGGGTCCCAAGAGACCCAGTACTTC
TRBV7-9	.	TRBJ2-7	.	CASSLAGVGHEQYF	TGTGCCAGCAGCTTAGCAGGGGTCGGGCACGAGCAGTACTTC
TRBV18	.	TRBJ2-7	TRBD1	CASSPTSGQGTYEQYF	TGTGCCAGCTCACCGACCTCTGGACAGGGTACCTACGAGCAGTACTTC
TRBV30	.	TRBJ2-7	TRBD2	CAWSVSSGTYEQYF	TGTGCCTGGAGTGTATCCAGCGGGACCTACGAGCAGTACTTC
TRBV6-5	.	TRBJ1-2	.	CASKLQYGYTF	TGTGCCAGCAAGCTCCAGTATGGCTACACCTTC
TRBV7-9	.	TRBJ2-7	.	CASSLSGDLSTYEQYF	TGTGCCAGCAGCTTGTCCGGGGACCTCTCAACCTACGAGCAGTACTTC
TRBV7-3	.	TRBJ1-2	.	CASSLTATGSHGYTF	TGTGCCAGCAGCTTAACGGCCACAGGGTCGCATGGCTACACCTTC
TRBV5-6	.	TRBJ1-2	.	CASSWGPDNYGYTF	TGTGCCAGCAGCTGGGGGCCGGACAACTATGGCTACACCTTC
TRBV9	.	TRBJ2-3	TRBD2	CASSVPSGLTDTQYF	TGTGCCAGCAGCGTTCCTAGCGGTCTCACAGATACGCAGTATTTT
TRBV5-1	.	TRBJ2-2	.	CASSLATGFANTGELFF	TGCGCCAGCAGCTTGGCTACAGGGTTCGCGAACACCGGGGAGCTGTTTTTT
TRBV19	.	TRBJ2-7	.	CASRPLASSYEQYF	TGTGCCAGTAGACCCTTGGCGAGCTCCTACGAGCAGTACTTC
TRBV29-1	.	TRBJ2-5	TRBD1	CSATDRVETQYF	TGCAGCGCGACTGACAGGGTTGAGACCCAGTACTTC
TRBV5-1	.	TRBJ2-3	.	CASSTRQGTDTQYF	TGCGCCAGCAGCACCCGACAGGGCACAGATACGCAGTATTTT
TRBV10-3	.	TRBJ2-2	TRBD2	CAITNRGGLNTGELFF	TGTGCCATCACCAACCGCGGGGGACTGAACACCGGGGAGCTGTTTTTT
TRBV30	.	TRBJ1-5	.	CAWSVPWGAMSNQPQHF	TGTGCCTGGAGTGTACCTTGGGGGGCGATGAGCAATCAGCCCCAGCATTTT
TRBV19	once	TRBJ1-5	TRBD1	CASTQPGGGNQPQHF	TGTGCCAGTACACAACCAGGGGGCGGCAATCAGCCCCAGCATTTT
TRBV4-1	.	TRBJ1-2	.	CASSQDPDTAFF	TGCGCCAGCAGCCAAGATCCAGATACGGCCTTCTTC
TRBV6-1	.	TRBJ1-6	.	CASSEPTSVRAPLHF	TGTGCCAGCAGTGAACCGACATCGGTCAGGGCACCCCTCCACTTT